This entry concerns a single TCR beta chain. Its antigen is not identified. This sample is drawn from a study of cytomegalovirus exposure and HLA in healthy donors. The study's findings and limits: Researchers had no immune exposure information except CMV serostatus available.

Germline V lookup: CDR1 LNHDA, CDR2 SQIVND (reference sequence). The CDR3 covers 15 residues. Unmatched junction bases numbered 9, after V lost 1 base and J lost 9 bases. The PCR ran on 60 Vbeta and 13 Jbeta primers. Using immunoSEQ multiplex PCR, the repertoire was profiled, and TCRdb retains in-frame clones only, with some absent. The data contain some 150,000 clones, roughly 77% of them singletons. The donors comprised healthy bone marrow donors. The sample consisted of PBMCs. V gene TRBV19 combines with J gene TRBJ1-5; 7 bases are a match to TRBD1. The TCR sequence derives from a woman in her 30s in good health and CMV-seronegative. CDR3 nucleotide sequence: TGTGCCAGTAGTATAGCACGGCCGTCAGGGGGGCCCCAGCATTTT. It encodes CASSIARPSGGPQHF.